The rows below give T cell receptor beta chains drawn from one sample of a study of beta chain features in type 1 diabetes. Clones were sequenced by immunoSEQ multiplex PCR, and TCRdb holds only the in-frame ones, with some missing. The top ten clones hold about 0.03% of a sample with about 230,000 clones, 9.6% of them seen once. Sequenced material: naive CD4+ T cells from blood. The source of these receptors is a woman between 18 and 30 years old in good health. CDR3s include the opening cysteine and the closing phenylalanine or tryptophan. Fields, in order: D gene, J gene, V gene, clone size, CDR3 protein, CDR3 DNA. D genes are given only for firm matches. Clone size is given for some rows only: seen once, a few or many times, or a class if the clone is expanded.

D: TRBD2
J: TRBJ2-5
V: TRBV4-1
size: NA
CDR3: CASSPRGLAGIETQYF
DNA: TGCGCCAGCAGCCCCCGGGGACTAGCGGGAATAGAGACCCAGTACTTC

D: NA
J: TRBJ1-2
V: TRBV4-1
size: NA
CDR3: CASSQDLSYGYTF
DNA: TGCGCCAGCAGCCAAGACCTCAGCTATGGCTACACCTTC

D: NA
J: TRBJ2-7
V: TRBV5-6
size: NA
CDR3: CASSPFRVYEQYF
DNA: TGTGCCAGCAGCCCGTTCAGGGTTTACGAGCAGTACTTC

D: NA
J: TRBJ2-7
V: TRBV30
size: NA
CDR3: CAWSVGGKWDF
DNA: TGTGCCTGGAGTGTAGGCGGAAAATGGGACTTC

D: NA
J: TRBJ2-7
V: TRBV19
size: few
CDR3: CASSIRGFEQYF
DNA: TGTGCCAGTAGTATAAGAGGGTTCGAGCAGTACTTC

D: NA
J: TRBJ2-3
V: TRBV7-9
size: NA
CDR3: CASSLSTGAPDTQYF
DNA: TGTGCCAGCAGCTTATCAACCGGTGCCCCAGATACGCAGTATTTT

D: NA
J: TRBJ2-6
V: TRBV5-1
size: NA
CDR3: CASSPAGFPGANVLTF
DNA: TGCGCCAGCAGCCCCGCGGGGTTCCCTGGGGCCAACGTCCTGACTTTC

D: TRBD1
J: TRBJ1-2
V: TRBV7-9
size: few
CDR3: CASSTIKGAPGTHGYTF
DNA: TGTGCCAGCAGCACAATCAAGGGGGCCCCCGGGACACACGGCTACACCTTC

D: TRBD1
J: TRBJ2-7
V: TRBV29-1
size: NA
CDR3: CSVVKGARDEQYF
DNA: TGCAGCGTTGTGAAGGGGGCGCGGGACGAGCAGTACTTC

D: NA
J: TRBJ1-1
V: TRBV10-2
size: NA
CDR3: CASSESRVGGNTEAFF
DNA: TGCGCCAGCAGTGAGTCCAGGGTGGGAGGAAACACTGAAGCTTTCTTT

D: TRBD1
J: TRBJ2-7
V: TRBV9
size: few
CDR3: CASSAGGQVNEQYF
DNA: TGTGCCAGCAGCGCCGGGGGACAGGTAAACGAGCAGTACTTC

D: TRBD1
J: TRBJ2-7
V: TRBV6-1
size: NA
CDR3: CASGEGAHEQYF
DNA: TGTGCCAGCGGCGAGGGGGCCCACGAGCAGTACTTC

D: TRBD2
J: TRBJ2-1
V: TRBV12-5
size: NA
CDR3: CASGLTPGTNNNEQFF
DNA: TGTGCTAGTGGTTTGACCCCCGGGACTAACAACAATGAGCAGTTCTTC

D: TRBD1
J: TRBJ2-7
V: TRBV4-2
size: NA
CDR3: CASSLQGAKSPHEQYF
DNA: TGTGCCAGCAGCCTACAGGGGGCGAAAAGTCCTCACGAGCAGTACTTC

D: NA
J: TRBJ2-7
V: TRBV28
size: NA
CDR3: CASTVYRREAYEQYF
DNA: TGTGCCAGCACCGTATACCGCAGGGAAGCCTACGAGCAGTACTTC

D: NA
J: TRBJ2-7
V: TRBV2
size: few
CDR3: CASSRSELAPTVSYEQYF
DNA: TGTGCCAGCAGTCGAAGCGAGCTAGCGCCCACTGTTTCCTACGAGCAGTACTTC

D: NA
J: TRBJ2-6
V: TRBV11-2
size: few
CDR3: CASSLYIGAGANVLTF
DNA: TGTGCCAGCAGCTTGTATATAGGGGCTGGGGCCAACGTCCTGACTTTC

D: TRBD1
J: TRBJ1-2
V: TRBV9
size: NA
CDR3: CASSGTGFSYGYTF
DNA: TGTGCCAGCAGCGGGACAGGGTTCTCCTATGGCTACACCTTC

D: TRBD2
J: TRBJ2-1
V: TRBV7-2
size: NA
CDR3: CASSLTSAYYNEQFF
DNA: TGTGCCAGCAGCTTAACTAGCGCATACTACAATGAGCAGTTCTTC

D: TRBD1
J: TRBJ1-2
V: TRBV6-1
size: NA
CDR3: CASSVGQNYGYTF
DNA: TGTGCCAGCAGCGTGGGACAGAACTATGGCTACACCTTC

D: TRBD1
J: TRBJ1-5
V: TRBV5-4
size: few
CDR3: CASSPDRSNQPQHF
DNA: TGTGCCAGCAGCCCGGACAGGTCCAATCAGCCCCAGCATTTT

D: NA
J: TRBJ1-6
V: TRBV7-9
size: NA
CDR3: CASSPPGAHSYNSPLHF
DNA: TGTGCCAGCAGCCCCCCGGGAGCCCACTCCTATAATTCACCCCTCCACTTT

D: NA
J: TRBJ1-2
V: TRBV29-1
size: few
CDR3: CSVQTGRRLGYTF
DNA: TGCAGCGTGCAGACAGGCAGAAGGCTAGGCTACACCTTC

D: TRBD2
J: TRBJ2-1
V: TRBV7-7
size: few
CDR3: CASSPGLAVTNEQFF
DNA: TGTGCCAGCAGCCCCGGACTAGCGGTAACTAATGAGCAGTTCTTC

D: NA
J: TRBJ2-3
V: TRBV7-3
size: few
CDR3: CASSLMASTDTQYF
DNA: TGTGCCAGCAGCTTAATGGCTAGCACAGATACGCAGTATTTT

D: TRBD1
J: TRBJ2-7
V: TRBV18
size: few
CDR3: CASSAGTAYSQEQYF
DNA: TGTGCCAGCTCGGCCGGGACAGCCTATTCTCAGGAGCAGTACTTC

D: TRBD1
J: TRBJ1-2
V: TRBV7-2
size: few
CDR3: CASSRLDRGYGYTF
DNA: TGTGCCAGCAGCCGCCTCGACAGGGGGTATGGCTACACCTTC

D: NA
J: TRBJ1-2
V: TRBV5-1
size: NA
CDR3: CASSLAVETGYGYTF
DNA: TGCGCCAGCAGCTTGGCTGTGGAAACGGGCTATGGCTACACCTTC

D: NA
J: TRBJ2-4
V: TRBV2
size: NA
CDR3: CASSDRGNQNIQYF
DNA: TGTGCCAGCAGTGATCGGGGGAACCAAAACATTCAGTACTTC

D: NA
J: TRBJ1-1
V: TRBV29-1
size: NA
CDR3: CSVGSRGTEAFF
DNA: TGCAGCGTTGGGTCCAGAGGGACTGAAGCTTTCTTT

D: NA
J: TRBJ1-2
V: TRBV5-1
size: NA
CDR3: CASSLRSGVDGYTF
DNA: TGCGCCAGCAGCTTGCGGTCAGGGGTAGATGGCTACACCTTC

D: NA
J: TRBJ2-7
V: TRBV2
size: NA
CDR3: CASLRGRSSYEQYF
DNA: TGTGCCAGTCTACGGGGTAGGAGCTCCTACGAGCAGTACTTC

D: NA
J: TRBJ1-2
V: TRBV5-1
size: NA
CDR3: CASSLRVGGYGYTF
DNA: TGCGCCAGCAGCTTGAGAGTCGGGGGCTATGGCTACACCTTC

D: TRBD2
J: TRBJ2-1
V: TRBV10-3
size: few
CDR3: CAISEASGPYNEQFF
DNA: TGTGCCATCAGTGAAGCTAGCGGGCCCTACAATGAGCAGTTCTTC

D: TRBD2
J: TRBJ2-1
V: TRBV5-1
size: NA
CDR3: CASSRGTSGRAFNEQFF
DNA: TGCGCCAGCAGCAGGGGGACTAGCGGGAGGGCCTTCAATGAGCAGTTCTTC

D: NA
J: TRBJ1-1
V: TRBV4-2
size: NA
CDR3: CASSQELAAGLAEAFF
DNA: TGTGCCAGCAGCCAAGAACTGGCAGCGGGCTTGGCTGAAGCTTTCTTT

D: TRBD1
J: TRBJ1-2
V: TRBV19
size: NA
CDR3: CASRDPGTGGRANYGYTF
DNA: TGTGCCAGTAGGGACCCCGGGACAGGGGGAAGAGCTAACTATGGCTACACCTTC

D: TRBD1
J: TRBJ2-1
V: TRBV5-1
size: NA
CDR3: CASSRPGTGGRRGTYNEQFF
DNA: TGCGCCAGCAGCCGTCCCGGGACAGGGGGACGCAGGGGGACCTACAATGAGCAGTTCTTC

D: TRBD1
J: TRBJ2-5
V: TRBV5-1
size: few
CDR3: CASGETGGEETQYF
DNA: TGCGCCAGCGGGGAGACAGGGGGCGAGGAGACCCAGTACTTC

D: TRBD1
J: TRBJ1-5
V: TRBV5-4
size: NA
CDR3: CASSLEGAGQPQHF
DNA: TGTGCCAGCAGCTTGGAGGGGGCAGGTCAGCCCCAGCATTTT

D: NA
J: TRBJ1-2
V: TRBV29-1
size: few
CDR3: CSVVEANYGYTF
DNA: TGCAGCGTCGTAGAGGCGAACTATGGCTACACCTTC

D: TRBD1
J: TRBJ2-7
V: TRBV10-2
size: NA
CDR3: CASSQGQYSYEQYF
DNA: TGCGCCAGCAGTCAGGGACAGTATTCCTACGAGCAGTACTTC